Listed below are T cell receptor beta chains from one sample, sequenced in a study of blood T cells in healthy people across ages. TCRdb re-called the 5' RACE reads through MiXCR, storing one row per CDR3 protein. The sample yields 1.5 million to 2 million distinct CDR3 sequences, about 31% seen once. The specimen sequenced was blood. Source of these receptors: a woman between 25 and 40 years old in good health. CDR3s include the opening cysteine and the closing phenylalanine or tryptophan. The D gene is left open where the match is weak. Where a row states a size, it is once, few, many or the class of an expanded clone; other rows omit it.

d_call: NA
j_call: TRBJ2-5
v_call: TRBV14
clone_size: NA
cdr3_nt: TGTGCCAGCAGCCAGTTTACTAGCAGAGAGACCCAGTACTTC
cdr3_aa: CASSQFTSRETQYF

d_call: TRBD2
j_call: TRBJ2-1
v_call: TRBV10-3
clone_size: few
cdr3_nt: TGTGCCACCCGACTAGCGGGGGGGGTCAACAATGAGCAGTTCTTC
cdr3_aa: CATRLAGGVNNEQFF

d_call: TRBD2
j_call: TRBJ2-1
v_call: TRBV9
clone_size: NA
cdr3_nt: TGTGCCAGCAGCGTAGAGGCTAGCGGGATGGATGAGCAGTTCTTC
cdr3_aa: CASSVEASGMDEQFF

d_call: NA
j_call: TRBJ1-2
v_call: TRBV7-9
clone_size: NA
cdr3_nt: TGTGCCAGCAGCGGAGGGGAGAGGGGTAACTATGGCTACACCTTC
cdr3_aa: CASSGGERGNYGYTF

d_call: TRBD2
j_call: TRBJ2-1
v_call: TRBV5-1
clone_size: NA
cdr3_nt: TGCGCCAGCAGCTCCGGACTAGTAAGCCACAATGAGCAGTTCTTC
cdr3_aa: CASSSGLVSHNEQFF

d_call: NA
j_call: TRBJ1-1
v_call: TRBV28
clone_size: NA
cdr3_nt: TGTGCCAGCACCTTCCGGCAGAAGAACACTGAAGCTTTCTTT
cdr3_aa: CASTFRQKNTEAFF

d_call: TRBD2
j_call: TRBJ2-7
v_call: TRBV20-1
clone_size: few
cdr3_nt: TGCAGTGCTAGAGCGGGACTAGCGGTGGAGCAGTACTTC
cdr3_aa: CSARAGLAVEQYF

d_call: TRBD2
j_call: TRBJ2-3
v_call: TRBV9
clone_size: few
cdr3_nt: TGTGCCAGCAGCGTAGTTACTAGCGGGGGCCGAAGCACAGATACGCAGTATTTT
cdr3_aa: CASSVVTSGGRSTDTQYF

d_call: NA
j_call: TRBJ2-7
v_call: TRBV20-1
clone_size: NA
cdr3_nt: TGCAGTGCTGGGGGGTTGGGCTCCTACGAGCAGTACTTC
cdr3_aa: CSAGGLGSYEQYF

d_call: TRBD2
j_call: TRBJ2-7
v_call: TRBV7-9
clone_size: NA
cdr3_nt: TGTGCCAGCAGCTACACCCTTGGCAGAGCGGGAGATTTCTACGAGCAGTACTTC
cdr3_aa: CASSYTLGRAGDFYEQYF

d_call: TRBD1
j_call: TRBJ2-7
v_call: TRBV4-1
clone_size: once
cdr3_nt: TGCACCAGCAGCCAGTTCGCCGGGACAGGGGACGAGCAGTACTTC
cdr3_aa: CTSSQFAGTGDEQYF

d_call: NA
j_call: TRBJ2-1
v_call: TRBV5-6
clone_size: NA
cdr3_nt: TGTGCCAGCAGCGACGGCGGGGCCATAGGCCATGAGCAGTTCTTC
cdr3_aa: CASSDGGAIGHEQFF

d_call: TRBD2
j_call: TRBJ2-6
v_call: TRBV10-3
clone_size: NA
cdr3_nt: TGTGCCATCAAACCCGGGACTAGCGGCTTCTCTGGGGCCAACGTCCTGACTTTC
cdr3_aa: CAIKPGTSGFSGANVLTF

d_call: TRBD1
j_call: TRBJ2-3
v_call: TRBV5-1
clone_size: many
cdr3_nt: TGCGCCAGCAGCCTCGGACAGGGGGCGGGAGATACGCAGTATTTT
cdr3_aa: CASSLGQGAGDTQYF

d_call: NA
j_call: TRBJ1-2
v_call: TRBV15
clone_size: few
cdr3_nt: TGTGCCACCAGCAGAGATCAAGTAACGGGAGTCAGCTGTGGCTACACCTTC
cdr3_aa: CATSRDQVTGVSCGYTF

d_call: TRBD2
j_call: TRBJ2-1
v_call: TRBV29-1
clone_size: many
cdr3_nt: TGCAGCGTTGAGGGACTAGCGGAGTACAATGAGCAGTTCTTC
cdr3_aa: CSVEGLAEYNEQFF

d_call: NA
j_call: TRBJ1-2
v_call: TRBV5-1
clone_size: NA
cdr3_nt: TGCGCCAGCAGCTTCCGGGACGCGAATGGCTACACCTTC
cdr3_aa: CASSFRDANGYTF

d_call: TRBD2
j_call: TRBJ2-3
v_call: TRBV6-1
clone_size: many
cdr3_nt: TGTGCCAGCAGTGAACTAGCGGGAGCTGGAGATACGCAGTATTTT
cdr3_aa: CASSELAGAGDTQYF

d_call: NA
j_call: TRBJ2-5
v_call: TRBV3-1
clone_size: many
cdr3_nt: TGCGCCAGCAGCCCCGCAGGGGGGCAAGAGACCCAGTACTTC
cdr3_aa: CASSPAGGQETQYF

d_call: TRBD1
j_call: TRBJ2-7
v_call: TRBV29-1
clone_size: many
cdr3_nt: TGCAGCGACCCGCTCCAGGACAGGCCCTCCTACGAGCAGTACTTC
cdr3_aa: CSDPLQDRPSYEQYF

d_call: TRBD2
j_call: TRBJ2-7
v_call: TRBV4-1
clone_size: NA
cdr3_nt: TGCGCCAGCAGCTCCATTAGCGGGGGTGCCTACGAGCAGTACTTC
cdr3_aa: CASSSISGGAYEQYF

d_call: NA
j_call: TRBJ1-2
v_call: TRBV7-9
clone_size: few
cdr3_nt: TGTGCCAGCAGCTTAATTACGCCTACTCCTAACTATGGCTACACCTTC
cdr3_aa: CASSLITPTPNYGYTF

d_call: TRBD2
j_call: TRBJ2-1
v_call: TRBV6-1
clone_size: few
cdr3_nt: TGTGCCAGCAAGCTAGCGGAGTCCTACAATGAGCAGTTCTTC
cdr3_aa: CASKLAESYNEQFF

d_call: NA
j_call: TRBJ2-3
v_call: TRBV12-3/TRBV12-4
clone_size: NA
cdr3_nt: TGTGCCAGCAGCCGGGACTCCCTTCTGGGAGATACGCAGTATTTT
cdr3_aa: CASSRDSLLGDTQYF

d_call: NA
j_call: TRBJ2-7
v_call: TRBV12-3/TRBV12-4
clone_size: NA
cdr3_nt: TGTGCCAGCAGTTTATGGGGGATTCGCTCCTACGAGCAGTACTTC
cdr3_aa: CASSLWGIRSYEQYF

d_call: NA
j_call: TRBJ1-1
v_call: TRBV25-1
clone_size: few
cdr3_nt: TGTGCCAGCAGGGGGTGGGGGGCGAACACTGAAGCTTTCTTT
cdr3_aa: CASRGWGANTEAFF

d_call: NA
j_call: TRBJ2-5
v_call: TRBV6-1
clone_size: few
cdr3_nt: TGTGCCAGCAGTGGTTTGGAAGGGATCCAAGAGACCCAGTACTTC
cdr3_aa: CASSGLEGIQETQYF

d_call: NA
j_call: TRBJ1-4
v_call: TRBV6-5
clone_size: NA
cdr3_nt: TGTGCCAGCAGACGGTCTAATGAAGAACTGTTTTTT
cdr3_aa: CASRRSNEELFF

d_call: NA
j_call: TRBJ1-1
v_call: TRBV27
clone_size: NA
cdr3_nt: TGTGCCAGCAGTCAAGTTTACGCAGGCAGCACTGAAGCTTTCTTT
cdr3_aa: CASSQVYAGSTEAFF

d_call: TRBD2
j_call: TRBJ2-7
v_call: TRBV3-1
clone_size: NA
cdr3_nt: TGTGCCAGCAGCCAAGCGGGACTAGCGGGAGAAGAGCAGTACTTC
cdr3_aa: CASSQAGLAGEEQYF

d_call: TRBD1
j_call: TRBJ2-7
v_call: TRBV3-1
clone_size: NA
cdr3_nt: TGTGCCAGCAGCCAAGCTGGACCGGGACAGGGTTACTCGGCGCAGTACTTC
cdr3_aa: CASSQAGPGQGYSAQYF

d_call: NA
j_call: TRBJ2-7
v_call: TRBV27
clone_size: NA
cdr3_nt: TGTGCCAGCAGTTTAACAGGGAGGGACTTCTACGAGCAGTACTTC
cdr3_aa: CASSLTGRDFYEQYF

d_call: NA
j_call: TRBJ1-1
v_call: TRBV3-1
clone_size: NA
cdr3_nt: TGTGCCAGCACGTCCAACAGGGAAAACACTGAAGCTTTCTTT
cdr3_aa: CASTSNRENTEAFF

d_call: NA
j_call: TRBJ1-1
v_call: TRBV4-1
clone_size: NA
cdr3_nt: TGCGCCAGCAGCCAAAGTATTAACACGGGGGTTGTCACAGAATGGTGGGACACTGAAGCTTTCTTT
cdr3_aa: CASSQSINTGVVTEWWDTEAFF

d_call: TRBD2
j_call: TRBJ2-1
v_call: TRBV20-1
clone_size: NA
cdr3_nt: TGCAGTGCACGAAGCCTCGCGCGGGAGGGATACAATGAGCAGTTCTTC
cdr3_aa: CSARSLAREGYNEQFF

d_call: NA
j_call: TRBJ2-4
v_call: TRBV20-1
clone_size: NA
cdr3_nt: TGCAGTGCTCAGAGGGGGGCGGTCCTAGCCAAAAACATTCAGTACTTC
cdr3_aa: CSAQRGAVLAKNIQYF

d_call: NA
j_call: TRBJ2-5
v_call: TRBV2
clone_size: NA
cdr3_nt: TGTGCCAGCAGTACCGGTGGGGACTCCCAAGAGACCCAGTACTTC
cdr3_aa: CASSTGGDSQETQYF

d_call: TRBD2
j_call: TRBJ2-7
v_call: TRBV29-1
clone_size: many
cdr3_nt: TGCAGCGTAAGCGGGGGCTCCTACGAGCAGTACTTC
cdr3_aa: CSVSGGSYEQYF

d_call: TRBD1
j_call: TRBJ2-1
v_call: TRBV7-2
clone_size: NA
cdr3_nt: TGTGCCAGCAGCCTTAGGACAGGGGTAATCAATGGGCAGTTCTTC
cdr3_aa: CASSLRTGVINGQFF

d_call: NA
j_call: TRBJ1-5
v_call: TRBV7-8
clone_size: NA
cdr3_nt: TGTGCCAGCAGCTTTTCAGGGCGCAATCAGCCCCAGCATTTT
cdr3_aa: CASSFSGRNQPQHF

d_call: NA
j_call: TRBJ2-3
v_call: TRBV5-4
clone_size: NA
cdr3_nt: TGTGCCAGCAGCTTAACCGAGGCGGATACGCAGTATTTT
cdr3_aa: CASSLTEADTQYF

d_call: NA
j_call: TRBJ2-7
v_call: TRBV10-3
clone_size: many
cdr3_nt: TGTGCCATCAGCATAGCGCCTAGCTCCTACGAGCAGTACTTC
cdr3_aa: CAISIAPSSYEQYF

d_call: NA
j_call: TRBJ2-1
v_call: TRBV5-4
clone_size: few
cdr3_nt: TGTGCCAGCAGCTTGGGGGTGAGGGGGGCCCCCTACAATGAGCAGTTCTTC
cdr3_aa: CASSLGVRGAPYNEQFF

d_call: TRBD1
j_call: TRBJ1-4
v_call: TRBV3-1
clone_size: NA
cdr3_nt: TGTGCCAGCAGCCAAGAGAAAGGGACAGGGGACGAAAAACTGTTTTTT
cdr3_aa: CASSQEKGTGDEKLFF

d_call: NA
j_call: TRBJ2-7
v_call: TRBV27
clone_size: NA
cdr3_nt: TGTGCCAGCGGACCTACACCTATCTCCACCTACGAGCAGTACTTC
cdr3_aa: CASGPTPISTYEQYF

d_call: NA
j_call: TRBJ2-7
v_call: TRBV4-1
clone_size: many
cdr3_nt: TGCGCCAGCAGCCAAGGAGGACAGGTGCGGGGCGAGCAGTACTTC
cdr3_aa: CASSQGGQVRGEQYF

d_call: NA
j_call: TRBJ2-5
v_call: TRBV7-8
clone_size: few
cdr3_nt: TGTGCCAGCCTAGACGGGGGCGGGAAGACCCAGTACTTC
cdr3_aa: CASLDGGGKTQYF

d_call: TRBD1
j_call: TRBJ1-5
v_call: TRBV2
clone_size: NA
cdr3_nt: TGTGCCATCGGAAGGACAGGGCGCTCCGGTCAGCCCCAGCATTTT
cdr3_aa: CAIGRTGRSGQPQHF

d_call: NA
j_call: TRBJ2-7
v_call: TRBV3-1
clone_size: few
cdr3_nt: TGTGCCAGCAGCCAAGGTCGGAAGGCAAGCTCCTACGAGCAGTACTTC
cdr3_aa: CASSQGRKASSYEQYF

d_call: TRBD1
j_call: TRBJ1-5
v_call: TRBV12-3/TRBV12-4
clone_size: NA
cdr3_nt: TGTGCCAGCAGTTTAGCGGGACAGGGGAGCAATCAGCCCCAGCATTTT
cdr3_aa: CASSLAGQGSNQPQHF

d_call: NA
j_call: TRBJ2-7
v_call: TRBV11-2
clone_size: few
cdr3_nt: TGTGCCAGCAGCCCCGGGACCGCCCTCGAGCAGTACTTC
cdr3_aa: CASSPGTALEQYF

d_call: TRBD1
j_call: TRBJ2-7
v_call: TRBV30
clone_size: NA
cdr3_nt: TGTGCCTGGAGTGGGGGGACAGCTCTATCCTACGAGCAGTACTTC
cdr3_aa: CAWSGGTALSYEQYF

d_call: NA
j_call: TRBJ2-1
v_call: TRBV11-2
clone_size: NA
cdr3_nt: TGTGCCAGCAGCTTACGATTACAGAATGAGCAGTTCTTC
cdr3_aa: CASSLRLQNEQFF

d_call: TRBD1
j_call: TRBJ1-1
v_call: TRBV29-1
clone_size: few
cdr3_nt: TGCAGCGTTGATCCGAAGGGGGCACACACTGAAGCTTTCTTT
cdr3_aa: CSVDPKGAHTEAFF